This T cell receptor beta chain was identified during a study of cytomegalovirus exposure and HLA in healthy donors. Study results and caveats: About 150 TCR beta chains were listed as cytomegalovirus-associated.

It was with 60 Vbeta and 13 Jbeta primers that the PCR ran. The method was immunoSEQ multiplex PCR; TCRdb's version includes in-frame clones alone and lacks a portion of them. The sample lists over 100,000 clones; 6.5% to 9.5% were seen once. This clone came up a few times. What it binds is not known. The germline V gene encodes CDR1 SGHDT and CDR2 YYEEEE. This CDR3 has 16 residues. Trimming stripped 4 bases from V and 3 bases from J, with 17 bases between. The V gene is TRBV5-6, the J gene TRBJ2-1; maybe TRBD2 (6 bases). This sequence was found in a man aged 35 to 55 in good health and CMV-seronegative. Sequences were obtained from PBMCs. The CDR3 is CASSTRPEGNYNEQFF. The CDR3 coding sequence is TGTGCCAGCAGCACCCGTCCGGAGGGGAACTACAATGAGCAGTTCTTC.